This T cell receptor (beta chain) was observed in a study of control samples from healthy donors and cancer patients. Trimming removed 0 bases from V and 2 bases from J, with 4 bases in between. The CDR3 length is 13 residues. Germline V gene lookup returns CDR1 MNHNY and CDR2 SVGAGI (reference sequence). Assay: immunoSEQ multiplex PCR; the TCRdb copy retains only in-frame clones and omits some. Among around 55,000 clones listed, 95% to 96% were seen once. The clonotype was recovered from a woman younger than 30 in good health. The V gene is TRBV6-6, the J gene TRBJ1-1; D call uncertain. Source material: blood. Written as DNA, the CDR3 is TGTGCCAGCAGTTACTCGGACAACACTGAAGCTTTCTTT. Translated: CASSYSDNTEAFF.